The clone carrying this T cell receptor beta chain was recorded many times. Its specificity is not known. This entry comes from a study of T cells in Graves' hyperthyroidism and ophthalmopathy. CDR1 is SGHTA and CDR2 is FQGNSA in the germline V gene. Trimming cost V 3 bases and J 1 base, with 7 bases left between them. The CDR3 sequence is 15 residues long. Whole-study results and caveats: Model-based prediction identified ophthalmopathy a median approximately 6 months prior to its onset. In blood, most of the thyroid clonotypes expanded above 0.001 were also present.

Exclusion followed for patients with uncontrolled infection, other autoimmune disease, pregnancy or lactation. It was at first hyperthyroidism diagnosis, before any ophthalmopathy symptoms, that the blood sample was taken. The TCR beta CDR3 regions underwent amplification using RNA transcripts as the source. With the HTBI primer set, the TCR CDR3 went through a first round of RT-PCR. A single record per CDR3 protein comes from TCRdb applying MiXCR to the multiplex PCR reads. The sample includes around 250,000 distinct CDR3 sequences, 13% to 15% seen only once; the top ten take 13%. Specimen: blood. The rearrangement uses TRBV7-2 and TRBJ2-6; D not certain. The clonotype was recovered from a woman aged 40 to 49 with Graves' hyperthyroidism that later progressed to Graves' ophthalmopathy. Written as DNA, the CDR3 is TGTGCCAGCAGCTTTGACGGTTCTGGGGCCAACGTCCTGACTTTC. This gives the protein CASSFDGSGANVLTF.